These 11 T cell receptor beta chains originate from one sample sequenced in a study of blood T cells in healthy people across ages. A second 7 to 11 cycle PCR used barcoded and J-beta primers. TCRdb reprocessed the 5' RACE reads with MiXCR, giving one entry per CDR3 protein. The sample consists of about 700,000 distinct CDR3 sequences, about 30% of them appearing once. Sequenced sample: blood. The receptors here all came from a woman older than 75 in good health.

J is TRBJ2-7 and V is TRBV5-1; D gene ambiguous. V lost 4 bases and J lost 6, with 11 bases in between. Germline lookup yields CDR1 SGHRS and CDR2 YFSETQ. This CDR3 contains 12 residues. CDR3 nucleotide sequence: TGCGCCAGCAGCCAGAATGTAGGCGAGCAGTACTTC. This gives the protein CASSQNVGEQYF.

The rearrangement joins TRBV3-1 to TRBJ1-4, with D possibly matching TRBD1 (6 bases). Germline CDR1 reads LGHDT; CDR2 reads YNNKEL (reference sequence). Trimming took 1 base from V and 8 from J, leaving 8 bases between them. The CDR3 spans 13 residues. The CDR3 region is CASSQGTEEKLFF. As DNA, the CDR3 is TGTGCCAGCAGCCAAGGGACAGAGGAAAAACTGTTTTTT. Drawing the rest from reference TRBV3-1 and TRBJ1-4, the complete variable domain is DTAVSQTPKYLVTQMGNDKSIKCEQNLGHDTMYWYKQDSKKFLKIMFSYNNKELIINETVPNRFSPKSPDKAHLNLHINSLELGDSAVYFCASSQGTEEKLFFGSGTQLSVL.

For this clonotype: A much larger clone sits a single nucleotide away, making a read error possible. The chain couples TRBV11-1 to TRBJ2-4; D perhaps matches TRBD1 (6 bases). CDR1 and CDR2 from the germline V gene are SGHAT and FQDESV (reference sequence). This CDR3 is 13 amino acids long. Between the trimmed V and J ends, which lost 2 bases and 12 bases, there was a span of 14 bases. This CDR3 reads CASSLFAGASQYF. The CDR3 DNA sequence: TGTGCCAGCAGCTTATTTGCAGGGGCTAGTCAGTACTTC.

This clonotype was observed at least ten times. The CDR3 spells CSAPLLQGMAGYGYTF. The DNA of the CDR3 is TGCAGTGCTCCGCTACTACAGGGGATGGCGGGCTATGGCTACACCTTC. The chain combines TRBV20-1 with TRBJ1-2; 7 bases map to TRBD1. Germline assignment: CDR1 DFQATT and CDR2 SNEGSKA (reference sequence). J gave up 4 bases and V 5 bases, and 16 bases lay outside the gene matches. The CDR3 covers 16 residues.

Worth noting for this clonotype: Possible read error: a much larger clone is one base away. The rearrangement uses TRBV27 and TRBJ2-7; D is uncertain. V was pared by 4 bases and J by 6 bases, with 7 bases between. Per germline, CDR1 MNHEY and CDR2 SMNVEV (reference sequence). The CDR3 has 11 residues. The CDR3 bases are TGTGCCAGCAGTTGGAGTCCCGAGCAGTACTTC. The encoded protein is CASSWSPEQYF.

This clonotype showed up many times. This rearrangement joins TRBV7-2 to TRBJ1-1; unclear D gene. The germline V and J ends were trimmed by 1 base and 1 base, with 10 bases remaining between them. The CDR3 length is 15 residues. Germline CDR1 reads SGHTA; CDR2 reads FQGNSA. CDR3 in DNA: TGTGCCAGCAGCTTAGACAGCAGGAGGAACACTGAAGCTTTCTTT. This codes for CASSLDSRRNTEAFF. Looking up the rest from reference TRBV7-2 and TRBJ1-1 gives the full variable domain: GAGVSQSPSNKVTEKGKDVELRCDPISGHTALYWYRQSLGQGLEFLIYFQGNSAPDKSGLPSDRFSAERTGGSVSTLTIQRTQQEDSAVYLCASSLDSRRNTEAFFGQGTRLTVV.

Regarding this clonotype: A much larger clone differs from this one at a single base, so this may be a read error. The genes are TRBV5-4 and TRBJ1-2; D perhaps matches TRBD1 (5 bases). The CDR3 totals 14 residues. V lost 3 bases, J lost 1 base, and 10 bases lay in between. Germline V gene lookup returns CDR1 SGHNT and CDR2 YYREEE (reference sequence). The chain's CDR3 is CASSYRTDNYGYTF. The CDR3 DNA is TGTGCCAGCAGCTACAGGACGGATAACTATGGCTACACCTTC. The full variable domain, in which reference TRBV5-4 and TRBJ1-2 provide the parts outside the CDR3, is ETGVTQSPTHLIKTRGQQVTLRCSSQSGHNTVSWYQQALGQGPQFIFQYYREEENGRGNFPPRFSGLQFPNYSSELNVNALELDDSALYLCASSYRTDNYGYTFGSGTRLTVV.

This clonotype was seen at least ten times. The chain has TRBV30 and TRBJ2-3, with TRBD2 identical over 8 bases. This CDR3 is 12 amino acids long. The V segment lost 3 bases and the J segment 5 bases; nucleotides outside the gene matches: 1. The germline gives CDR1 GTSNPN, CDR2 SVGIG (reference sequence). CDR3 in DNA: TGTGCCTGGAGCGGGGGGGGAGATACGCAGTATTTT. Translated: CAWSGGGDTQYF.

This clonotype was picked up many times. The rearrangement links TRBV20-1 to TRBJ1-1; 7 positions match TRBD1. CDR3 length: 15 amino acids. V lost 3 bases, J lost 0 bases, and 7 bases stayed unmatched. CDR1 and CDR2 from the germline V gene are DFQATT and SNEGSKA (reference sequence). The chain's CDR3 is CSASFPGGVNTEAFF. The CDR3, as DNA: TGCAGTGCTAGTTTTCCAGGGGGTGTGAACACTGAAGCTTTCTTT.

This clonotype showed up just a few times. The CDR3: CASSLSRPNYGYTF. The CDR3 DNA reads TGTGCCAGCAGTTTAAGCAGGCCGAACTATGGCTACACCTTC. The gene calls are TRBV28 and TRBJ1-2; D is undetermined. Trimming pared 2 bases from V and 2 bases from J, leaving 9 bases between. Germline loops: CDR1 MDHEN, CDR2 SYDVKM. This CDR3 is 14 amino acids long.

For this clonotype: This clone may be a read error of a much larger clone one base away. This chain's CDR3 is CASTSGTVRYEQYF. CDR3 bases: TGTGCCAGCACCAGCGGGACAGTCCGTTACGAGCAGTACTTC. V usage is TRBV12-3 or TRBV12-4 and J usage is TRBJ2-4; either TRBD1 or TRBD2 may fit D (7 bases each). The J call is in doubt because the DNA end fits TRBJ2-7 better. This CDR3 comprises 14 residues.